Listed below are T cell receptor beta chains from one sample, sequenced in a study of T cell responses to AZD1222 COVID-19 vaccine. Repertoires were generated with immunoSEQ multiplex PCR, while TCRdb's copy carries only in-frame clones and drops some. Of under 150,000 clones listed, roughly 90% are singletons. The sample in question was peripheral blood, obtained 28 days after the second AZD1222 dose. These receptors were obtained from an adult who received the AZD1222 COVID-19 vaccine. CDR3s include the opening cysteine and the closing phenylalanine or tryptophan. A D gene is named only where the DNA matches it firmly. Clone sizes are given selectively: once, few, many, or a class where the clone is expanded.

size: .; J: TRBJ1-1; length: 13; V: TRBV12-3/TRBV12-4; D: .; CDR3: CASSPDKNYEAFF; DNA: TGTGCCAGCAGCCCCGACAAGAACTATGAAGCTTTCTTT
size: .; J: TRBJ1-2; length: 14; V: TRBV5-5; D: .; CDR3: CASSLAQNNYGYTF; DNA: TGTGCCAGCAGCTTGGCTCAGAACAACTATGGCTACACCTTC
size: .; J: TRBJ2-3; length: 16; V: TRBV28; D: .; CDR3: CASSWLGGGSTDTQYF; DNA: TGTGCCAGCAGCTGGTTGGGGGGCGGGAGCACAGATACGCAGTATTTT
size: .; J: TRBJ1-2; length: 15; V: TRBV28; D: .; CDR3: CASSAGPIPNYGYTF; DNA: TGTGCCAGCAGTGCTGGACCGATACCTAACTATGGCTACACCTTC
size: .; J: TRBJ2-1; length: 15; V: TRBV7-3; D: TRBD1; CDR3: CASSAGTGSYNEQFF; DNA: TGTGCCAGCAGCGCCGGGACAGGGTCCTACAATGAGCAGTTCTTC
size: .; J: TRBJ1-6; length: 15; V: TRBV7-9; D: .; CDR3: CASSPGGVLNSPLHF; DNA: TGTGCCAGCAGCCCCGGCGGGGTCCTTAATTCACCCCTCCACTTT
size: .; J: TRBJ1-3; length: 11; V: TRBV4-1; D: .; CDR3: CASGPGNTIYF; DNA: TGCGCCAGCGGGCCCGGAAACACCATATATTTT
size: .; J: TRBJ1-2; length: 11; V: TRBV6-2/TRBV6-3; D: TRBD1; CDR3: CASSWGQRYTF; DNA: TGTGCCAGCAGTTGGGGACAGCGCTACACCTTC
size: few; J: TRBJ1-2; length: 13; V: TRBV28; D: .; CDR3: CAIDDMFRGGYTF; DNA: TGTGCCATAGATGACATGTTTAGAGGGGGCTACACCTTC
size: once; J: TRBJ1-2; length: 14; V: TRBV6-8; D: .; CDR3: CASSLRVFNYGYTF; DNA: TGTGCCAGCAGCCTTCGGGTCTTTAACTATGGCTACACCTTC
size: .; J: TRBJ1-6; length: 16; V: TRBV3-1/TRBV3-2; D: .; CDR3: CASSQLPDLYNSPLHF; DNA: TGTGCCAGCAGCCAACTGCCAGACCTCTATAATTCACCCCTCCACTTT
size: .; J: TRBJ2-1; length: 16; V: TRBV18; D: .; CDR3: CASSLDTSGAYNEQFF; DNA: TGTGCCAGCTCATTAGACACGTCGGGGGCCTACAATGAGCAGTTCTTC
size: .; J: TRBJ1-5; length: 13; V: TRBV7-9; D: .; CDR3: CASSLEGDQPQHF; DNA: TGTGCCAGCAGCTTAGAGGGGGACCAGCCCCAGCATTTT
size: .; J: TRBJ1-5; length: 14; V: TRBV27; D: .; CDR3: CASSLTGLNQPQHF; DNA: TGTGCCAGCAGTTTAACAGGCCTAAATCAGCCCCAGCATTTT
size: .; J: TRBJ2-7; length: 15; V: TRBV7-9; D: TRBD2; CDR3: CASSPGLAGVDEQYF; DNA: TGTGCCAGCAGCCCCGGACTAGCGGGGGTAGACGAGCAGTACTTC
size: .; J: TRBJ2-2; length: 15; V: TRBV4-3; D: TRBD1; CDR3: CASSHGTANTGELFF; DNA: TGCGCCAGCAGCCATGGGACAGCAAACACCGGGGAGCTGTTTTTT
size: few; J: TRBJ1-1; length: 13; V: TRBV7-3; D: .; CDR3: CASSFGMNTEAFF; DNA: TGTGCCAGCAGTTTCGGGATGAACACTGAAGCTTTCTTT
size: .; J: TRBJ1-1; length: 13; V: TRBV18; D: .; CDR3: CASFAGENTEAFF; DNA: TGTGCCAGCTTCGCGGGGGAAAACACTGAAGCTTTCTTT
size: .; J: TRBJ2-1; length: 16; V: TRBV6-6; D: .; CDR3: CASSFSPRQRGNEQFF; DNA: TGTGCCAGCAGTTTTAGCCCCCGGCAGAGGGGCAATGAGCAGTTCTTC
size: .; J: TRBJ1-6; length: 16; V: TRBV28; D: .; CDR3: CASSSLTGSWNSPLHF; DNA: TGTGCCAGCAGTTCCCTAACAGGGTCGTGGAATTCACCCCTCCACTTT
size: .; J: TRBJ1-6; length: 13; V: TRBV6-5; D: .; CDR3: CASSYYRNSPLHF; DNA: TGTGCCAGCAGTTACTACAGGAATTCACCCCTCCACTTT
size: .; J: TRBJ1-1; length: 14; V: TRBV7-2; D: .; CDR3: CASRSGGGSTEAFF; DNA: TGTGCCAGCAGGAGTGGGGGCGGGAGCACTGAAGCTTTCTTT
size: few; J: TRBJ1-4; length: 15; V: TRBV7-6; D: .; CDR3: CASSPQPGTGEKLFF; DNA: TGTGCCAGCAGCCCTCAACCCGGGACCGGGGAAAAACTGTTTTTT
size: .; J: TRBJ2-1; length: 14; V: TRBV6-5; D: .; CDR3: CASRLNRDYNEQFF; DNA: TGTGCCAGCAGACTAAACAGGGACTACAATGAGCAGTTCTTC
size: .; J: TRBJ2-2; length: 16; V: TRBV5-1; D: TRBD2; CDR3: CASSFTAGVDTGELFF; DNA: TGCGCCAGCAGCTTTACAGCGGGGGTAGACACCGGGGAGCTGTTTTTT
size: .; J: TRBJ1-6; length: 15; V: TRBV2; D: .; CDR3: CASSAWGTGNSPLHF; DNA: TGTGCCAGCAGCGCCTGGGGTACCGGGAATTCACCCCTCCACTTT
size: few; J: TRBJ1-2; length: 12; V: TRBV5-1; D: .; CDR3: CASSSAGYGYTF; DNA: TGCGCCAGCAGCTCGGCGGGCTATGGCTACACCTTC
size: .; J: TRBJ1-2; length: 15; V: TRBV2; D: TRBD1; CDR3: CASSVPGQVGYGYTF; DNA: TGTGCCAGCAGCGTACCGGGACAGGTGGGCTATGGCTACACCTTC
size: .; J: TRBJ2-1; length: 15; V: TRBV7-9; D: TRBD1; CDR3: CASSLRDRVYNEQFF; DNA: TGTGCCAGCAGCTTACGGGACAGGGTCTACAATGAGCAGTTCTTC
size: .; J: TRBJ1-2; length: 13; V: TRBV12-3/TRBV12-4; D: .; CDR3: CASSFGQGRGYTF; DNA: TGTGCCAGCAGTTTCGGGCAGGGTCGGGGCTACACCTTC
size: .; J: TRBJ1-1; length: 14; V: TRBV18; D: .; CDR3: CASSPKRVNTEAFF; DNA: TGTGCCAGCTCACCAAAGAGAGTGAACACTGAAGCTTTCTTT
size: few; J: TRBJ1-2; length: 15; V: TRBV7-8; D: .; CDR3: CASSLGVRGFDGYTF; DNA: TGTGCCAGCAGCTTAGGTGTCAGAGGGTTCGATGGCTACACCTTC
size: .; J: TRBJ1-2; length: 17; V: TRBV11-2; D: .; CDR3: CASSRSRGGAGGYGYTF; DNA: TGTGCCAGCAGCCGCTCTCGGGGGGGGGCGGGTGGCTATGGCTACACCTTC
size: .; J: TRBJ1-2; length: 13; V: TRBV7-3; D: .; CDR3: CASSLLQGYGYTF; DNA: TGTGCCAGCAGCCTGCTACAGGGTTATGGCTACACCTTC
size: .; J: TRBJ1-1; length: 11; V: TRBV29-1; D: .; CDR3: CSVEVTLEAFF; DNA: TGCAGCGTTGAAGTGACCCTTGAAGCTTTCTTT
size: .; J: TRBJ1-4; length: 15; V: TRBV5-6; D: TRBD1; CDR3: CASSTGQGANEKLFF; DNA: TGTGCCAGCAGCACCGGACAGGGCGCTAATGAAAAACTGTTTTTT
size: .; J: TRBJ1-2; length: 14; V: TRBV3-1/TRBV3-2; D: .; CDR3: CASSQGGSNYGYTF; DNA: TGTGCCAGCAGCCAAGGGGGCAGTAACTATGGCTACACCTTC
size: .; J: TRBJ2-2; length: 13; V: TRBV9; D: .; CDR3: CASSQSGTGELFF; DNA: TGTGCCAGCAGTCAGTCTGGGACCGGGGAGCTGTTTTTT
size: .; J: TRBJ2-3; length: 14; V: TRBV5-1; D: .; CDR3: CASSLIRSTDTQYF; DNA: TGCGCCAGCAGCTTGATCAGGTCCACAGATACGCAGTATTTT